This T cell receptor beta chain appears in the sequencing data of a study of shared clonotypes between healthy human individuals. Study overall: Per-donor plates numbered three CD4 naive, three CD4 memory, two CD8 naive and one CD8 memory. Study-wide points: Relative to memory subsets, naive subsets generally showed larger estimated richness.

With respect to this clone: Its antigen is undetermined.

Method: immunoSEQ multiplex PCR; TCRdb's copy keeps in-frame clones and lacks some. This repertoire shows 2 million to 2.5 million clones, more than 85% found once; its top ten account for 0.35% to 0.5%. The study enrolled healthy HIV-negative adults without recent acute infections or vaccinations as donors. A CD45RA-negative memory subset and a CD45RA+ naive subset were separated from the CD4+ cells. V shed 2 bases and J 5 bases; nucleotides not matched to a gene: 11. This CDR3 has 17 amino acids. Germline CDR1 SEHNR, CDR2 FQNEAQ (reference sequence). The source of this sequence is a young man in good health. Some clones in this sample may be carry-over from other donors' samples. Input material: naive CD4+ T cells from PBMCs. Subset denoted: CD45RA+ positively selected. The chain has TRBV7-9 and TRBJ2-3; the match to TRBD2 covers 9 bases. The CDR3 sequence: CASSLSVSGSLVDTQYF. The CDR3 nucleotides read TGTGCCAGCAGCTTAAGTGTTAGCGGGAGTTTAGTAGATACGCAGTATTTT.